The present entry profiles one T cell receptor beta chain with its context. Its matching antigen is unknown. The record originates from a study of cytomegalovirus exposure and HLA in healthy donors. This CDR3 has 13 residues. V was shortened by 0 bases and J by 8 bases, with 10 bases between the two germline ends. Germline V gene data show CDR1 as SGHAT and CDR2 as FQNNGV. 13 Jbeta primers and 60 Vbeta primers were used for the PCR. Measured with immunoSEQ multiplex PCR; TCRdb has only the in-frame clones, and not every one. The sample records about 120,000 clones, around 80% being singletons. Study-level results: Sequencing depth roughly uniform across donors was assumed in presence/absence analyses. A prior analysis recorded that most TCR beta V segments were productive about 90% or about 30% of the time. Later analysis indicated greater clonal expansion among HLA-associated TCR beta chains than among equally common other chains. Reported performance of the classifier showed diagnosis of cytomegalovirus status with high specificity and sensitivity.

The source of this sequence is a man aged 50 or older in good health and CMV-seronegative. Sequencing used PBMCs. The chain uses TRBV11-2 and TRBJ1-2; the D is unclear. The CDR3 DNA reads TGTGCCAGCAGCTTAGATGGGCCGCGAGGCTACACCTTC. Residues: CASSLDGPRGYTF.